The 20 T cell receptor beta chains below were found in one sample sequenced in a study of T cells after yellow fever vaccination. A single record per CDR3 protein comes from TCRdb applying MiXCR to the 5' RACE reads. The table includes about 340,000 distinct CDR3 sequences, around 12% detected once. Sample: CD4+ T cells sorted from PBMCs, taken 15 days after the yellow fever booster vaccination. The receptors shown here come from a man younger than 30 who received the YFV17D yellow fever vaccine.

This clonotype was seen a few times. V usage is TRBV3-1 and J usage is TRBJ2-2, with TRBD2 identical over 7 bases. CDR1 and CDR2 from the germline V gene are LGHDT and YNNKEL (reference sequence). V shed 8 bases, J shed 3 bases, and the junction held 3 bases outside the gene matches. The CDR3 totals 13 residues. The CDR3 DNA is TGTGCCAGCGCAGCGGGGTACACCGGGGAGCTGTTTTTT. It is translated as CASAAGYTGELFF.

This clonotype was seen ten or more times. The chain has TRBV7-8 and TRBJ2-1; 8 bases fit TRBD2. The CDR3 has 14 residues. The germline V gene encodes CDR1 SGHVS and CDR2 FQNEAQ. After removal of 1 base from V and 7 bases from J, the junction contained 3 bases not matched to a gene. The CDR3 spells CASSLESGRNEQFF. The CDR3 DNA reads as TGTGCCAGCAGCTTAGAAAGCGGGAGAAATGAGCAGTTCTTC.

The chain joins TRBV12-3 or TRBV12-4 to TRBJ1-5; D is unresolved. Trimming took 6 bases from V and 3 from J, leaving 12 bases between them. CDR3 length: 14 residues. CDR3 sequence (DNA): TGTGCCAGCAGCACCGGGAAAATCAATCAGCCCCAGCATTTT. It translates to CASSTGKINQPQHF.

In this sample, this clonotype turned up many times. This sequence joins TRBV5-1 and TRBJ1-2; perhaps TRBD1 as D (6 bases). Germline loops: CDR1 SGHRS, CDR2 YFSETQ. The CDR3 is made up of 13 amino acids. V was clipped by 4 bases and J by 5 bases, with 12 bases between them. The DNA for the CDR3 is TGCGCCAGCAGCGAGGACAGTTCTTATGGCTACACCTTC. Residues: CASSEDSSYGYTF. The full variable domain, with the rest looked up from reference TRBV5-1 and TRBJ1-2, is KAGVTQTPRYLIKTRGQQVTLSCSPISGHRSVSWYQQTPGQGLQFLFEYFSETQRNKGNFPGRFSGRQFSNSRSEMNVSTLELGDSALYLCASSEDSSYGYTFGSGTRLTVV.

This clonotype was recorded at least ten times. The chain joins TRBV27 to TRBJ1-5, with D unresolved. The CDR3 extends over 13 amino acids. Germline lookup yields CDR1 MNHEY and CDR2 SMNVEV (reference sequence). Between the trimmed V and J ends, which lost 5 bases and 9 bases, there was a span of 14 bases. The CDR3 sequence is CASSSGNGGPQHF. DNA of the CDR3: TGTGCCAGCAGTAGTGGGAACGGAGGGCCCCAGCATTTT.

Ten or more counts support this clonotype. V gene TRBV10-3 combines with J gene TRBJ2-3; D gene uncertain. This CDR3 comprises 14 residues. Germline V gene sequence: CDR1 ENHRY, CDR2 SYGVKD. The V end was cut by 6 bases, the J end by 0 bases, with 10 bases between. CDR3 coding DNA: TGTGCCATCAGCCTGACAACTAGCACAGATACGCAGTATTTT. Translation gives CAISLTTSTDTQYF.

This clonotype has just a few counts. The rearrangement uses TRBV20-1 and TRBJ2-5; D remains unclear. The CDR3 covers 11 residues. Trimming shortened V by 2 bases and J by 5 bases, and 6 bases separated the two germline ends. The germline V gene has CDR1 DFQATT and CDR2 SNEGSKA (reference sequence). The CDR3 loop is CSARNGETQYF. CDR3 in DNA: TGCAGTGCTAGAAACGGGGAGACCCAGTACTTC.

This clonotype occurred many times. The V gene is TRBV12-3 or TRBV12-4, the J gene TRBJ2-7, with D possibly being TRBD2 (7 bases). The length of the CDR3 is 12 residues. Trimming shortened V by 8 bases and J by 2 bases, and 10 bases separated the two germline ends. CDR3 sequence: CASGGAPYEQYF. CDR3 nucleotides: TGTGCCAGCGGGGGGGCGCCCTACGAGCAGTACTTC.

In DNA form, the CDR3 reads TGTGCCAGCAGCTTCGACGTCGGCACAGATACGCAGTATTTT. This codes for CASSFDVGTDTQYF. The chain joins TRBV5-4 to TRBJ2-3; D is uncertain. The CDR3 is made up of 14 amino acids. The ends were cut back, 2 bases at V and 1 base at J, with 8 bases in the middle. From germline, CDR1 is SGHNT and CDR2 YYREEE (reference sequence).

The rearrangement links TRBV5-5 to TRBJ2-1; 9 bases match TRBD1. CDR3 size: 14 residues. CDR1 is SGHKS and CDR2 is YYEKEE in the germline V gene (reference sequence). V dropped 6 bases and J dropped 6; count of bases not matched to a gene: 7. In nucleotides, the CDR3 is TGTGCCAGCAACTCGGGACAGGGCCCCAATGAGCAGTTCTTC. Amino acids: CASNSGQGPNEQFF. Full variable domain (remainder filled in from reference TRBV5-5 and TRBJ2-1): DAGVTQSPTHLIKTRGQQVTLRCSPISGHKSVSWYQQVLGQGPQFIFQYYEKEERGRGNFPDRFSARQFPNYSSELNVNALLLGDSALYLCASNSGQGPNEQFFGPGTRLTVL.

This clonotype appeared many times. The genes are TRBV29-1 and TRBJ2-5; 7 nucleotides agree with TRBD2. This CDR3 is built from 14 residues. V lost 7 bases to trimming and J lost 5 bases; unmatched junction nucleotides: 13. The germline CDR1 and CDR2 sequences are SQVTM and ANQGSEA. CDR3 amino acids: CSAGPSGLGETQYF. In DNA form, the CDR3 reads TGCAGCGCCGGTCCTAGCGGCCTTGGCGAGACCCAGTACTTC.

This clonotype was seen a handful of times. Written as DNA, the CDR3 is TGCAGTGCCAAGCCCCCGACTAGCGGGGCTGAAAACATTCAGTACTTC. As protein: CSAKPPTSGAENIQYF. V usage is TRBV20-1 and J usage is TRBJ2-4; TRBD2 agrees at 11 bases. The trim removed 6 bases at V and 5 bases at J, leaving 12 bases unmatched. CDR1 is DFQATT, CDR2 SNEGSKA, per germline (reference sequence). This CDR3 is built from 16 residues.

This clonotype has just a few counts. The chain employs TRBV28 and TRBJ1-2; D not certain. CDR3 length equals 12 residues. From germline, CDR1 is MDHEN and CDR2 SYDVKM. The V and J ends lost 4 bases and 7 bases respectively, with 10 bases between them. CDR3 sequence (DNA): TGTGCCAGCAGTTCCCTAGACCTTGGCTACACCTTC. This sequence encodes CASSSLDLGYTF.

At least ten counts were recorded for this clonotype. The chain uses TRBV5-1 and TRBJ2-5, with 8 positions matching TRBD1. V lost 4 bases to trimming and J lost 5 bases; unmatched junction nucleotides: 4. CDR3 length: 13 amino acids. CDR1 is SGHRS, CDR2 YFSETQ, per germline. CDR3 bases: TGCGCCAGCAGCGGACAGGGTGGTGAGACCCAGTACTTC. Translating gives CASSGQGGETQYF.

The V and J genes are TRBV5-1 and TRBJ2-7, with D perhaps TRBD1 (6 bases). The V and J ends lost 4 bases and 7 bases respectively, with 12 bases between them. CDR1 SGHRS and CDR2 YFSETQ come from the germline V gene. The CDR3 is 12 amino acids. In nucleotides, the CDR3 is TGCGCCAGCAGCGACCGGGACACGGAGCAGTACTTC. Its translation is CASSDRDTEQYF.

The chain uses TRBV6-5 and TRBJ2-7; perhaps TRBD1 as D (6 bases). Trimming pared 0 bases from V and 3 bases from J, leaving 15 bases between. This CDR3 spans 16 amino acids. Germline values: CDR1 MNHEY, CDR2 SVGAGI. The CDR3 is CASSYSAAGAVYEQYV. CDR3 bases: TGTGCCAGCAGTTACTCGGCCGCAGGGGCCGTCTACGAGCAGTACGTC.

This clonotype appeared a few times. The chain has TRBV11-2 and TRBJ2-1; 8 nucleotides agree with TRBD1. V lost 4 bases, J lost 9 bases, and 14 bases stayed unmatched. There are 16 residues in the CDR3. Germline values: CDR1 SGHAT, CDR2 FQNNGV. Here the CDR3 DNA reads TGTGCCAGCAGCTCCGTTATGGTGACAGGGGCGGGTGAGCAGTTCTTC. Encoded protein: CASSSVMVTGAGEQFF.

The V gene is TRBV5-1, the J gene TRBJ2-5; TRBD1 might be the D (5 bases). Germline CDR1 reads SGHRS; CDR2 reads YFSETQ. The length of the CDR3 is 15 residues. Trimming left V 6 bases short and J 2 bases short, with 17 bases between. The CDR3 loop is CASKSLSGPQETQYF. The CDR3 DNA sequence: TGCGCCAGCAAGAGTCTGTCAGGGCCGCAAGAGACCCAGTACTTC.

This clonotype has a handful of counts. V gene TRBV18 combines with J gene TRBJ1-1; 8 bases are shared with TRBD1. There are 15 residues in the CDR3. Germline CDR1 is KGHSH and CDR2 is LQKENI. J was trimmed by 1 base and V by 5 bases; bases with no gene match: 6. CDR3 nucleotide sequence: TGTGCCAGCTCATCCCGACAGGGGCGGAACACTGAAGCTTTCTTT. As protein: CASSSRQGRNTEAFF.

In its sample, this clonotype was seen a few times. The gene calls are TRBV29-1 and TRBJ1-1; D remains unclear. V shed 4 bases and J shed 0 bases, with 9 bases lying between them. Germline V gene lookup returns CDR1 SQVTM and CDR2 ANQGSEA. CDR3 length: 13 residues. As DNA, the CDR3 is TGCAGCGTTGGACTCAGCTTGAACACTGAAGCTTTCTTT. As protein: CSVGLSLNTEAFF.